The 25 T cell receptor beta chains reported below all come from one sample, sequenced in a study of shared clonotypes between healthy human individuals. The assay was immunoSEQ multiplex PCR, and TCRdb's table has in-frame clones only and misses some. The top ten clones hold 0.85% to 1.3% of a sample with about 2 million clones, around 96% of them seen once. Naive CD8 populations comprised CD45RO-negative cells positively selected for CCR7, excluding terminally differentiated effector memory CD45RA+ cells. Sequenced sample: naive CD8+ T cells sorted from blood. These receptors were collected from a young man in good health.

This clone was detected only a few times. The chain couples TRBV29-1 to TRBJ1-1; D remains ambiguous. Germline lookup yields CDR1 SQVTM and CDR2 ANQGSEA. CDR3 length equals 14 residues. With 1 base removed from V and 4 bases from J, the gap between germline ends came to 13 bases. CDR3 sequence: CSVEGFPEATEAFF. The DNA of the CDR3 is TGCAGCGTTGAAGGGTTCCCAGAGGCCACTGAAGCTTTCTTT.

The chain carries TRBV11-2 and TRBJ2-5; 12 nucleotides align to TRBD2. The CDR3 is 16 residues long. Germline CDR1 reads SGHAT; CDR2 reads FQNNGV. The V gene end was trimmed by 1 base and the J gene end by 5 bases; junction bases not matched to a gene: 5. CDR3: CASSLVWTSGIETQYF. CDR3 DNA: TGTGCCAGCAGCTTAGTTTGGACTAGCGGGATTGAGACCCAGTACTTC.

This chain links TRBV5-1 with TRBJ2-5, with 8 bases aligning to TRBD1. Per the germline V gene, CDR1 is SGHRS and CDR2 is YFSETQ. The junction had 6 bases not matched to a gene; V was cut back by 2 bases and J by 3 bases. This CDR3 contains 15 residues. The CDR3 region is CASSFRTGSKETQYF. DNA for the CDR3: TGCGCCAGCAGCTTCCGGACAGGGTCAAAAGAGACCCAGTACTTC.

As for this clone: At the DNA level, this CDR3 is encoded by other sequences in the same sample as well. The V and J genes are TRBV27 and TRBJ2-5; D call uncertain. Looked up from germline, CDR1 is MNHEY and CDR2 is SMNVEV (reference sequence). This CDR3 has 13 residues. Trimming left V 0 bases short and J 5 bases short, with 7 bases between. CDR3 sequence: CASSLSGQETQYF. For the CDR3, the DNA is TGTGCCAGCAGTTTATCAGGTCAGGAGACCCAGTACTTC.

The rearrangement joins TRBV10-2 to TRBJ2-1, with 11 bases lining up with TRBD2. This CDR3 is 14 amino acids long. Unmatched junction bases numbered 3, after V lost 4 bases and J lost 7 bases. Germline V CDR1 and CDR2: WSHSY, SAAADI. This CDR3 reads CASSGGLAENEQFF. CDR3 in DNA: TGCGCCAGCAGTGGGGGACTAGCGGAGAATGAGCAGTTCTTC.

V and J are TRBV11-2 and TRBJ2-3; D is perhaps TRBD1 (5 bases). Trimming left V 0 bases short and J 5 bases short, with 9 bases between. CDR3 length equals 14 residues. Per the germline V gene, CDR1 is SGHAT and CDR2 is FQNNGV. The DNA for the CDR3 is TGTGCCAGCAGCTTAGAGGCAGGGCGAGATACGCAGTATTTT. Translation: CASSLEAGRDTQYF.

This chain links TRBV11-3 with TRBJ1-3, with a possible D match to TRBD1 (6 bases). The CDR3 is made up of 16 amino acids. The ends were cut back, 3 bases at V and 1 base at J, with 13 bases in the middle. Germline V gene data show CDR1 as SGHNT and CDR2 as YENEEA. CDR3 in amino acids: CASSLNREGSGNTIYF. The CDR3, as DNA: TGTGCCAGCAGCTTGAACAGGGAAGGGTCTGGAAACACCATATATTTT. The full variable domain, in which reference TRBV11-3 and TRBJ1-3 provide the parts outside the CDR3, is EAGVVQSPRYKIIEKKQPVAFWCNPISGHNTLYWYLQNLGQGPELLIRYENEEAVDDSQLPKDRFSAERLKGVDSTLKIQPAELGDSAVYLCASSLNREGSGNTIYFGEGSWLTVV.

This clone was counted a single time. The chain uses TRBV4-1 and TRBJ1-1, with 7 bases lining up with TRBD1. From germline, CDR1 is MGHRA and CDR2 YSYEKL. The CDR3 is 15 amino acids. J was trimmed by 7 bases and V by 1 base; bases with no gene match: 9. The DNA of the CDR3 is TGCGCCAGCAGCCAAGTTCAGGGGGTGAGTTTTGAAGCTTTCTTT. Encoded protein: CASSQVQGVSFEAFF.

The V and J genes are TRBV5-6 and TRBJ1-5; unclear D gene. The CDR3 loop spans 12 amino acids. Germline CDR1 and CDR2: SGHDT and YYEEEE. V lost 2 bases and J 4 bases, leaving 4 bases between the germline ends. The CDR3 loop is CASSFMNQPQHF. The CDR3 DNA is TGTGCCAGCAGCTTTATGAATCAGCCCCAGCATTTT.

The gene calls are TRBV7-9 and TRBJ2-7, with a possible D match to TRBD2 (6 bases). The CDR3 runs 16 residues. Germline V gives CDR1 SEHNR, CDR2 FQNEAQ (reference sequence). The ends were cut back, 2 bases at V and 3 bases at J, with 17 bases in the middle. CDR3: CASSLSLFGRGYEQYF. The CDR3 DNA reads as TGTGCCAGCAGCTTATCCCTGTTCGGGAGAGGCTACGAGCAGTACTTC. Supplemented by reference TRBV7-9 and TRBJ2-7, the full variable domain reads DTGVSQNPRHKITKRGQNVTFRCDPISEHNRLYWYRQTLGQGPEFLTYFQNEAQLEKSRLLSDRFSAERPKGSFSTLEIQRTEQGDSAMYLCASSLSLFGRGYEQYFGPGTRLTVT.

This clone was recorded only once. The chain carries TRBV27 and TRBJ1-1, with D possibly TRBD1 on 5 matching bases. This CDR3 region has 14 residues. The germline V gene encodes CDR1 MNHEY and CDR2 SMNVEV (reference sequence). V lost 7 bases to trimming and J lost 1 base, with 13 bases between them. The CDR3 region is CASKRNQGNTEAFF. The CDR3 DNA reads TGTGCCAGCAAGAGGAACCAGGGGAACACTGAAGCTTTCTTT.

The V gene is TRBV15, the J gene TRBJ2-7; D uncertain. Trimming removed 5 bases at V and 3 bases at J, with 17 bases between. CDR3 length: 15 amino acids. Looked up from germline, CDR1 is LNHNV and CDR2 is YYDKDF (reference sequence). CDR3 amino acids: CATSRLDQFNYEQYF. In DNA, the CDR3 is TGTGCCACCAGCCGGCTAGACCAATTCAACTACGAGCAGTACTTC.

This chain connects TRBV4-1 to TRBJ1-5, with a tentative D call TRBD1 (5 bases). The germline V and J ends were trimmed by 5 bases and 2 bases, with 13 bases remaining between them. In germline, CDR1 is MGHRA, CDR2 YSYEKL. The CDR3 is 15 amino acids. CDR3 sequence reads: CASSFGGVGNQPQHF. In DNA, the CDR3 is TGCGCCAGCAGCTTTGGGGGGGTTGGCAATCAGCCCCAGCATTTT.

The chain links TRBV9 to TRBJ2-3; D is uncertain. This CDR3 is 14 amino acids long. Trimming cost V 0 bases and J 2 bases, with 7 bases left between them. Germline loops: CDR1 SGDLS, CDR2 YYNGEE. CDR3 in DNA: TGTGCCAGCAGCGTAGATTCTAACACAGATACGCAGTATTTT. Residues: CASSVDSNTDTQYF.

V gene TRBV5-1 combines with J gene TRBJ1-3; D is undetermined. The CDR3 covers 12 residues. The germline V gene has CDR1 SGHRS and CDR2 YFSETQ. The V end lost 0 bases, the J end lost 3 bases, and 1 base lay between the germline ends. The CDR3 DNA sequence: TGCGCCAGCAGCTTGGGTGGAAACACCATATATTTT. It encodes CASSLGGNTIYF.

This clone has only one observation. This chain connects TRBV19 to TRBJ2-7, with 10 bases that match TRBD1. Germline assignment: CDR1 LNHDA and CDR2 SQIVND (reference sequence). Trimming removed 6 bases from V and 6 bases from J; junction bases left unmatched: 8. The CDR3 runs to 14 residues. CDR3 sequence (DNA): TGTGCCAGTAGCCCGGGACAGGGGAGTATCGAGCAGTACTTC. Its translation is CASSPGQGSIEQYF.

This chain joins TRBV27 and TRBJ2-3; 9 bases are shared with TRBD2. Germline CDR1 and CDR2: MNHEY and SMNVEV (reference sequence). V dropped 6 bases and J dropped 4; count of bases not matched to a gene: 14. CDR3 length: 17 amino acids. The CDR3 loop reads CASSPTGIAGAADTQYF. DNA for the CDR3: TGTGCCAGCAGCCCGACGGGGATAGCGGGAGCAGCAGATACGCAGTATTTT.

Points on this clone: At the DNA level, this CDR3 is encoded by other sequences in the same sample as well. J is TRBJ2-5 and V is TRBV13; 7 bases align to TRBD2. The germline CDR1 and CDR2 sequences are PRHDT and FYEKMQ (reference sequence). The CDR3 is 13 amino acids. V gave up 4 bases and J gave up 3 bases; unmatched junction bases: 2. The CDR3 here is CASSSGLEETQYF. The CDR3 DNA reads TGTGCCAGCAGCTCCGGACTAGAAGAGACCCAGTACTTC.

A single count supports this clone. This specimen includes other DNA sequences encoding the same CDR3. This sequence joins TRBV9 and TRBJ2-1; TRBD2 is a possible D gene (5 bases). Germline values: CDR1 SGDLS, CDR2 YYNGEE. V lost 2 bases and J 3 bases, leaving 12 bases between the germline ends. The CDR3 runs 15 residues. The DNA of the CDR3 is TGTGCCAGCAGCGTTTCAGGACTCGTCTACAATGAGCAGTTCTTC. Translation gives CASSVSGLVYNEQFF.

The V call is TRBV4-1, the J call TRBJ2-2, with 13 bases lining up with TRBD2. Germline V lookup: CDR1 MGHRA, CDR2 YSYEKL. J was trimmed by 3 bases and V by 1 base; bases with no gene match: 2. The CDR3 has 17 amino acids. CDR3 in amino acids: CASSQGTSGSDTGELFF. The CDR3 DNA reads TGCGCCAGCAGCCAAGGGACTAGCGGGAGTGACACCGGGGAGCTGTTTTTT.

The V call is TRBV27, the J call TRBJ2-7, with D perhaps given as TRBD1 or TRBD2 (5 bases each). The V end was cut by 5 bases, the J end by 3 bases, with 14 bases between. The CDR3 contains 14 residues. Per germline, CDR1 MNHEY and CDR2 SMNVEV (reference sequence). The CDR3 nucleotides are TGTGCCAGCAGTCCCGGGACGGTTTTCTACGAGCAGTACTTC. Its protein is CASSPGTVFYEQYF.

This clone was seen just once. The chain couples TRBV10-3 to TRBJ2-2; perhaps TRBD1 as D (6 bases). Looked up from germline, CDR1 is ENHRY and CDR2 is SYGVKD. V was trimmed by 2 bases and J by 1 base, leaving 14 bases between them. This CDR3 has 17 residues. In nucleotides, the CDR3 is TGTGCCATCAGTGAGCCGGACAGCCCAATGAACACCGGGGAGCTGTTTTTT. Translating gives CAISEPDSPMNTGELFF.

The J gene is TRBJ2-2, the V gene TRBV29-1; D is unresolved. V was pared by 2 bases and J by 0 bases, with 4 bases between. The CDR3 is 13 amino acids. CDR1 is SQVTM and CDR2 is ANQGSEA in the germline V gene. In DNA form, the CDR3 reads TGCAGCGTTGAATGGACGAACACCGGGGAGCTGTTTTTT. It yields the protein CSVEWTNTGELFF.

This clone has a single count. The rearrangement links TRBV9 to TRBJ2-7; D unclear. Trimming took off 0 bases at V and 2 bases at J, with 9 bases between the two ends. The CDR3 loop spans 14 amino acids. Germline CDR1 reads SGDLS; CDR2 reads YYNGEE. DNA of the CDR3: TGTGCCAGCAGCGTAGTACGGCCCCCCTACGAGCAGTACTTC. It is translated as CASSVVRPPYEQYF.

The chain links TRBV7-8 to TRBJ2-7; TRBD2 matches at 12 bases. The CDR3 runs 15 residues. Unmatched junction bases numbered 2, after V lost 1 base and J lost 4 bases. The germline gives CDR1 SGHVS, CDR2 FQNEAQ. The CDR3 spells CASSLGLAGVYEQYF. The CDR3 DNA sequence: TGTGCCAGCAGCTTAGGACTAGCGGGAGTTTACGAGCAGTACTTC.